This T cell receptor (beta chain) was sequenced during a study of technical replicates of blood from a handful of donors. Assay used: immunoSEQ multiplex PCR; TCRdb lists only in-frame clones, some missing. The sample holds 80,000 to 95,000 clones, just over 90% seen once. CDR1 and CDR2 from the germline V gene are SEHNR and FQNEAQ (reference sequence). CDR3 length: 18 residues. Trimming removed 4 bases at V and 0 bases at J, with 20 bases between. The TCR sequence derives from a human donor in good health. Sequenced sample: T cells isolated from PBMCs. The chain recombines TRBV7-9 with TRBJ2-3; D possibly corresponds to TRBD1 (5 bases). CDR3 in DNA: TGTGCCAGCAGCTCCCCCCTTCGACAGTACTATAGCACAGATACGCAGTATTTT. This codes for CASSSPLRQYYSTDTQYF.